The TCR beta chain described here comes from a study of shared clonotypes between healthy human individuals. Sequencing was at deep level. Each subset's genomic DNA was shared equally among a number of immunoSEQ plates. In the original processing: Junction-only immunoSEQ data arrived without quality scores, meaning filtering differed. Only in-frame clones appear in the TCRdb table, and some are missing; sequencing was by immunoSEQ multiplex PCR. V, J and clone size are those of that table, while D and trimming were read from the DNA. The table has around 700,000 clones, around 67% seen once. This clone was recorded a few times. Germline V gene data show CDR1 as MDHEN and CDR2 as SYDVKM. The CDR3 has 13 residues. V lost 3 bases and J 4 bases, leaving 9 bases between the germline ends.

V and J are TRBV28 and TRBJ1-1; tentatively, D is TRBD1 (5 bases). The sequence was collected from a woman younger than 45 in good health. Sequencing input: memory CD4+ T cells sorted from blood. Subset noted: CD45RA-negative fraction. CDR3 in amino acids: CASSFPGSTEAFF. CDR3 nucleotide sequence: TGTGCCAGCAGTTTTCCAGGGAGCACTGAAGCTTTCTTT.